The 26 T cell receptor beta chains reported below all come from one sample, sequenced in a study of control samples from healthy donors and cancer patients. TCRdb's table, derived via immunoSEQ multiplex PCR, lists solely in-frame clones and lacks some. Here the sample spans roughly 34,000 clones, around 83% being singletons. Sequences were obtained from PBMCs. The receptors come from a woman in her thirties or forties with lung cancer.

Here the CDR3 DNA reads TGTGCCAGCACCCCTTTTCCGGGTGGGTTTGGGGGGAGGGAGGACACTGAAGCTTTCTTT. Amino acids: CASTPFPGGFGGREDTEAFF. The rearrangement joins TRBV2 to TRBJ1-1; D is possibly TRBD1 (5 bases). Germline loops: CDR1 SNHLY, CDR2 FYNNEI. V lost 7 bases to trimming and J lost 3 bases, with 33 bases between them. This CDR3 has 20 amino acids.

The CDR3 nucleotides read TGCGCCAGCAGCTTGTCAGGGAGCTCTGGAAACACCATATATTTT. It specifies CASSLSGSSGNTIYF. This chain connects TRBV5-1 to TRBJ1-3; TRBD1 is a possible D gene (5 bases). Germline values: CDR1 SGHRS, CDR2 YFSETQ. Trimming stripped 1 base from V and 0 bases from J, with 8 bases between. The CDR3 consists of 15 residues.

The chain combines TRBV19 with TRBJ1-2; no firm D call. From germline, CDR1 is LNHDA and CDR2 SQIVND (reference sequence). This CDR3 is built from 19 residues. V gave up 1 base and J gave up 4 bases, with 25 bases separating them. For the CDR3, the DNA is TGTGCCAGTAGTATAGTTGAGTTCCCGGGAACTTTGGTTTCCTATGGCTACACCTTC. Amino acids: CASSIVEFPGTLVSYGYTF.

For the CDR3, the DNA is TGCGCCAGCAGCCGCCAGGGGGCTGGGAACTATGGCTACACCTTC. It specifies CASSRQGAGNYGYTF. This chain uses TRBV4-3 with TRBJ1-2; TRBD1 matches at 8 bases. Trimming removed 4 bases from V and 2 bases from J; junction bases left unmatched: 6. Germline loops: CDR1 LGHNA, CDR2 YSLEER. This CDR3 is built from 15 residues.

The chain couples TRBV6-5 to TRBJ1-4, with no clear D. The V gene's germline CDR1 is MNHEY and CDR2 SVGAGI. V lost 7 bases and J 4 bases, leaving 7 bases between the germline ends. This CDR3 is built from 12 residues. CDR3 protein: CASKRLNEKLFF. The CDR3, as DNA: TGTGCCAGCAAACGGCTTAATGAAAAACTGTTTTTT.

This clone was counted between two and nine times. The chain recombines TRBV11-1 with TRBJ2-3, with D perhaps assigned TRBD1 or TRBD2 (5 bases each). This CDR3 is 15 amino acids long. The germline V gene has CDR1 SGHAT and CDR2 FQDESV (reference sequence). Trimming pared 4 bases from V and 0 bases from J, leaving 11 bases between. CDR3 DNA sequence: TGTGCCAGCAGCTCACGGGGCAGTAGCACAGATACGCAGTATTTT. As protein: CASSSRGSSTDTQYF.

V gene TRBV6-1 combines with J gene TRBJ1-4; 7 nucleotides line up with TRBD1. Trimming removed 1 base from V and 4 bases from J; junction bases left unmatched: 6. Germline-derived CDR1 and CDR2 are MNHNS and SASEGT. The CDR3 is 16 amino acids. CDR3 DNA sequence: TGTGCCAGCAGTGAAGGTCAGGGGGGGCTTAATGAAAAACTGTTTTTT. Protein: CASSEGQGGLNEKLFF.

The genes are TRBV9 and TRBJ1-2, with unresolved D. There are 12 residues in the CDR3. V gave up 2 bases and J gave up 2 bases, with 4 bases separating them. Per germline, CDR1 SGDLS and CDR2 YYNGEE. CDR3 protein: CASSVDNYGYTF. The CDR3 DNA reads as TGTGCCAGCAGCGTCGACAACTATGGCTACACCTTC.

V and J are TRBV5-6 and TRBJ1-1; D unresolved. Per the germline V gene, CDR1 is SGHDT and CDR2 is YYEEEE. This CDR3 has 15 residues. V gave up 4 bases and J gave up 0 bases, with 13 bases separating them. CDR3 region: CASSRLGPMNTEAFF. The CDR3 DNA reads TGTGCCAGCAGCCGTTTAGGACCTATGAACACTGAAGCTTTCTTT. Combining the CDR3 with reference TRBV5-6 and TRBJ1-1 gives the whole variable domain DAGVTQSPTHLIKTRGQQVTLRCSPKSGHDTVSWYQQALGQGPQFIFQYYEEEERQRGNFPDRFSGHQFPNYSSELNVNALLLGDSALYLCASSRLGPMNTEAFFGQGTRLTVV.

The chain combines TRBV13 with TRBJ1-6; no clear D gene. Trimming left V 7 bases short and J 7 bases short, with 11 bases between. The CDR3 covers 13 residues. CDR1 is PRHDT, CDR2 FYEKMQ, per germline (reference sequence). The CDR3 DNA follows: TGTGCCAGCACCCGGGGAGGGAATTCACCCCTCCACTTT. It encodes CASTRGGNSPLHF.

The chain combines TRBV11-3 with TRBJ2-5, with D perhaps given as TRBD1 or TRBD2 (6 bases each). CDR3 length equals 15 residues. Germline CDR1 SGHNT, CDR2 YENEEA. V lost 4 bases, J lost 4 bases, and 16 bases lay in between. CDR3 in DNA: TGTGCCAGCAGCTCCACTCGGGGGCGGGGAGAGACCCAGTACTTC. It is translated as CASSSTRGRGETQYF.

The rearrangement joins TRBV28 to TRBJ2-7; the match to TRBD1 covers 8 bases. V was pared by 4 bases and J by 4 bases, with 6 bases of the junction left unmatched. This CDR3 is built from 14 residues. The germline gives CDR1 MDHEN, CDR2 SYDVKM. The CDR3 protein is CASSSPDREYEQYF. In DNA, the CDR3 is TGTGCCAGCAGTTCGCCGGACAGGGAGTACGAGCAGTACTTC.

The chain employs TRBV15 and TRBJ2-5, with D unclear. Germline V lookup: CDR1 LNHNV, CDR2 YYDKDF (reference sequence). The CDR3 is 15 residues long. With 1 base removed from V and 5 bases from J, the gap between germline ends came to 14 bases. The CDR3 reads CATSRVGLRWETQYF. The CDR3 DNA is TGTGCCACCAGCAGAGTCGGCCTAAGGTGGGAGACCCAGTACTTC.

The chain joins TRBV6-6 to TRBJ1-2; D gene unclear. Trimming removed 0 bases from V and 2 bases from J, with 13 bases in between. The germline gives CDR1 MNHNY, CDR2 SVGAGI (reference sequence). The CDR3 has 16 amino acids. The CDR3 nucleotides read TGTGCCAGCAGTTACTCCGGCCGGGCCCTAAACTATGGCTACACCTTC. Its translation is CASSYSGRALNYGYTF.

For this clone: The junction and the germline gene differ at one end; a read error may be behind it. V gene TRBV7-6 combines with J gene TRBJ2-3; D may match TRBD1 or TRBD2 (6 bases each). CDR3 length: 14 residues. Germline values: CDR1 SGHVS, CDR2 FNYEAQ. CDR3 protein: CASSLGGALAFPAF. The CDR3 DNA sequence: TGTGCCAGCAGCTTAGGGGGGGCTCTAGCTTTCCCCGCGTTT.

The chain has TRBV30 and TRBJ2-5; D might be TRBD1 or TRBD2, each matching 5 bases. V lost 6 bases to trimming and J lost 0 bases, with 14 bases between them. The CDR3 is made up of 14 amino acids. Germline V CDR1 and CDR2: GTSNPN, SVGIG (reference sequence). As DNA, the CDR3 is TGTGCCTGTATCCGGGGACCCAACCAAGAGACCCAGTACTTC. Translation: CACIRGPNQETQYF.

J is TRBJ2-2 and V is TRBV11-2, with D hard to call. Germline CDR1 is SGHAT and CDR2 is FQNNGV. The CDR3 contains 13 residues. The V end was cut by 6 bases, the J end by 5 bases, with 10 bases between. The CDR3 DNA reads TGTGCCAGCAGGCTAGGAACGACCGGGGAGCTGTTTTTT. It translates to CASRLGTTGELFF.

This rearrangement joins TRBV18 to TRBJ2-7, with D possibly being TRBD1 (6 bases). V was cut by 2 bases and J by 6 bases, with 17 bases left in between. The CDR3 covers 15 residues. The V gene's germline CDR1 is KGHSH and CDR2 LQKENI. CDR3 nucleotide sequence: TGTGCCAGCTCACCAGAGAGTACCGGACAGTTCGAGCAGTACTTC. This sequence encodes CASSPESTGQFEQYF.

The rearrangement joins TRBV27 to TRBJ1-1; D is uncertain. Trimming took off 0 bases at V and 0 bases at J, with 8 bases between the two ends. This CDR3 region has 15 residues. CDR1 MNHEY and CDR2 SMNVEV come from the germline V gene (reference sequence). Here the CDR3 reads CASSLSAGMNTEAFF. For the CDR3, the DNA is TGTGCCAGCAGTTTATCGGCCGGCATGAACACTGAAGCTTTCTTT.

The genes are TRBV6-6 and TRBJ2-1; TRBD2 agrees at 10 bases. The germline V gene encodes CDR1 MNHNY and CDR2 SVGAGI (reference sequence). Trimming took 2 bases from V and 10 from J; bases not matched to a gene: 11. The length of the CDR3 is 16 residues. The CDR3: CASSYHKSGGAQEQFF. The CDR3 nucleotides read TGTGCCAGCAGTTACCACAAGAGCGGGGGGGCCCAGGAGCAGTTCTTC.

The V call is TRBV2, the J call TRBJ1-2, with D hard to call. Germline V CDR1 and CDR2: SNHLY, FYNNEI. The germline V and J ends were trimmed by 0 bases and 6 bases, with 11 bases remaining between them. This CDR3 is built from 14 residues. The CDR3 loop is CASSEAGPRNGYTF. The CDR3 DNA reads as TGTGCCAGCAGTGAAGCAGGGCCGCGGAATGGCTACACCTTC.

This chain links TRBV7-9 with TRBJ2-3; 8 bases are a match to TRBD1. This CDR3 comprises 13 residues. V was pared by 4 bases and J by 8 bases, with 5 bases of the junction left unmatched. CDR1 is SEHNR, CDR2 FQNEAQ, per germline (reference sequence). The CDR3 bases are TGTGCCAGCAGCTCGCAGGGGGCAGGTACGCAGTATTTT. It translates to CASSSQGAGTQYF.

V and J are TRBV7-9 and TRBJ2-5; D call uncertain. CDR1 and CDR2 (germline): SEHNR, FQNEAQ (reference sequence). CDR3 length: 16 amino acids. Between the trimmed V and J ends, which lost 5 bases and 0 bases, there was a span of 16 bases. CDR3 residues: CASSRYVTQDQETQYF. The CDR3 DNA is TGTGCCAGCAGCCGTTACGTTACCCAGGACCAAGAGACCCAGTACTTC.

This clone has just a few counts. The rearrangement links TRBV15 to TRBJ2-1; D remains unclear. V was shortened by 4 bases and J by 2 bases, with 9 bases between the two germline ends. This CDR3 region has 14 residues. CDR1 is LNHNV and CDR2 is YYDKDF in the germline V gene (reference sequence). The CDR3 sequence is CATSTQEPYNEQFF. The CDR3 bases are TGTGCCACCAGCACCCAGGAACCCTACAATGAGCAGTTCTTC.

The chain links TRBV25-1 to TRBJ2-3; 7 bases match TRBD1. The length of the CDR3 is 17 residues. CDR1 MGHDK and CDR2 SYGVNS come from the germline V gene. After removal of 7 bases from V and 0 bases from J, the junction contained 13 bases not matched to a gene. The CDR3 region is CASTMGQQYGSTDTQYF. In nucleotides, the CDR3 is TGTGCCAGCACTATGGGACAGCAGTATGGGAGCACAGATACGCAGTATTTT.

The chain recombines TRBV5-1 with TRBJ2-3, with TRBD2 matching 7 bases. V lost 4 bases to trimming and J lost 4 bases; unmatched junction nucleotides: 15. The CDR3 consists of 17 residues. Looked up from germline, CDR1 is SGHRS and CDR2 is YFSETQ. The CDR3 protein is CASSLVMGGSAADTQYF. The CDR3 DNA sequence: TGCGCCAGCAGCCTGGTTATGGGCGGGAGTGCCGCAGATACGCAGTATTTT.